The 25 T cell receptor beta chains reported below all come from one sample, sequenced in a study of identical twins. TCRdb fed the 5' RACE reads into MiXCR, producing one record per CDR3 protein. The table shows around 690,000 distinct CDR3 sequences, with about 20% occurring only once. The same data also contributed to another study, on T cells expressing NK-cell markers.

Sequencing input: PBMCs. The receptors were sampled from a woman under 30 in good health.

The CDR3 sequence is CASSTEASETQYF. The CDR3 DNA follows: TGCGCCAGCAGCACGGAGGCGTCAGAGACCCAGTACTTC. The chain recombines TRBV5-1 with TRBJ2-5; a weak D match, TRBD2 (5 bases). The ends were cut back, 4 bases at V and 4 bases at J, with 11 bases in the middle. Germline V gives CDR1 SGHRS, CDR2 YFSETQ. CDR3 length: 13 amino acids.

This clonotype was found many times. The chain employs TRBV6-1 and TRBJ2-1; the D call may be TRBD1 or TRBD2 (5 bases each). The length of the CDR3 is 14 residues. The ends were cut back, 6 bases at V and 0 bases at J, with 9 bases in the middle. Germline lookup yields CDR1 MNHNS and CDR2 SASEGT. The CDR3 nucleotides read TGTGCCAGCAGCACGAGGGGCTCCTACAATGAGCAGTTCTTC. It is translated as CASSTRGSYNEQFF.

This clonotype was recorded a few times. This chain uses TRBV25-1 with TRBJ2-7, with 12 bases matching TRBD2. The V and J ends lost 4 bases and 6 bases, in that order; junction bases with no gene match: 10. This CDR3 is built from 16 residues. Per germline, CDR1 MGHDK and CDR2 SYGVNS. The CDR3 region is CASSGGPGLAGPEQYF. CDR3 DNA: TGTGCCAGCAGTGGGGGACCGGGACTAGCGGGTCCCGAGCAGTACTTC.

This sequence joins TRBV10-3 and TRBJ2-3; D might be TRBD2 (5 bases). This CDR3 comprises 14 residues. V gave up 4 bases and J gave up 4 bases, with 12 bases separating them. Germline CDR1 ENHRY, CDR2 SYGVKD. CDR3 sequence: CAISVRLAADTQYF. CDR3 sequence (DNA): TGTGCCATCAGTGTTCGGCTAGCCGCAGATACGCAGTATTTT.

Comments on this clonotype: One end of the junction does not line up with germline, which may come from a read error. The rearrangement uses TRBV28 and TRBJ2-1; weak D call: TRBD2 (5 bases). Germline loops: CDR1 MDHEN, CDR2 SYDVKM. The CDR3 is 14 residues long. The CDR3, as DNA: TGTGCCAGCAGGGAAGGAGAGGGCTACAATGACCAGTTCTTC. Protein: CASREGEGYNDQFF.

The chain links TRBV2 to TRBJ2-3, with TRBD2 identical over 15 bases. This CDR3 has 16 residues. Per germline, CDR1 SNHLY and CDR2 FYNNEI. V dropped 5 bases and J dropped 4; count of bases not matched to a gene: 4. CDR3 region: CASSTGLAGGADTQYF. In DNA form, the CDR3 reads TGTGCCAGCAGTACCGGACTAGCGGGGGGGGCAGATACGCAGTATTTT.

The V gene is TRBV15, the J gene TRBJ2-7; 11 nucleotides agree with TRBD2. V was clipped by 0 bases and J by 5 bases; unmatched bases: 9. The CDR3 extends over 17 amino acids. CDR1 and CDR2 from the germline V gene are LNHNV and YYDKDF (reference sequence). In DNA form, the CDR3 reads TGTGCCACCAGCAGAGATGTAACTAGCGGGAGTCCCGACGAGCAGTACTTC. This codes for CATSRDVTSGSPDEQYF.

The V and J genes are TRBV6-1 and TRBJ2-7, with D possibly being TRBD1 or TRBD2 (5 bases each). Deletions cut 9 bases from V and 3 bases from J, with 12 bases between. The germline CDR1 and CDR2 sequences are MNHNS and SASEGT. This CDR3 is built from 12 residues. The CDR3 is CASRDGYYEQYF. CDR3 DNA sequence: TGTGCCAGTAGGGACGGATACTACGAGCAGTACTTC.

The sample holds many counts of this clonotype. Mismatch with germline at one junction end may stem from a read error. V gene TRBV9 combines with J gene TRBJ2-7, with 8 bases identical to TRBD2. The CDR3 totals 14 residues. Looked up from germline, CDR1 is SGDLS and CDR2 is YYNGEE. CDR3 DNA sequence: TGCGCCAGCAGTGCAACTAGCGGTACCTACGAGCAGTACTTC. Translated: CASSATSGTYEQYF.

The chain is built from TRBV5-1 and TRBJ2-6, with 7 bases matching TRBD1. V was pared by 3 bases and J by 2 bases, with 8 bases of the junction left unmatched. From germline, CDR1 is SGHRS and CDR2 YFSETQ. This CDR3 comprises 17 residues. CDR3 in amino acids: CASSSLTGITGANVLTF. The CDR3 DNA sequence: TGCGCCAGCAGCTCACTGACAGGGATAACTGGGGCCAACGTCCTGACTTTC.

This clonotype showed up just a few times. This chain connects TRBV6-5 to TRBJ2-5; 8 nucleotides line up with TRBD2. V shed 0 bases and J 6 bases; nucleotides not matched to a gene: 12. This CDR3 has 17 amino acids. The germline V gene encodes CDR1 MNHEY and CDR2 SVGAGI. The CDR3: CASSYSLSGGGQKTQYF. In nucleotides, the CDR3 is TGTGCCAGCAGTTACTCGCTTTCGGGGGGGGGCCAGAAGACCCAGTACTTC.

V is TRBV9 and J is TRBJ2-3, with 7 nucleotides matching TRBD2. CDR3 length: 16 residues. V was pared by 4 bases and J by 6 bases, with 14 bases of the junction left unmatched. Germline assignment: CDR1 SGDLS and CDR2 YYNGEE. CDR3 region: CASSPSFVTSLDTQYF. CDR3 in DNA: TGTGCCAGCAGCCCGAGTTTCGTGACTAGCCTTGATACGCAGTATTTT.

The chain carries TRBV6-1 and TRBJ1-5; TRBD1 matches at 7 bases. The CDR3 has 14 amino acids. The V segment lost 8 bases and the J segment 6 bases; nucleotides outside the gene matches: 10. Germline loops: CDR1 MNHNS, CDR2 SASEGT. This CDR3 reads CASGTTGSRQPQHF. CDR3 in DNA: TGTGCCAGCGGTACGACAGGGTCCCGTCAGCCCCAGCATTTT.

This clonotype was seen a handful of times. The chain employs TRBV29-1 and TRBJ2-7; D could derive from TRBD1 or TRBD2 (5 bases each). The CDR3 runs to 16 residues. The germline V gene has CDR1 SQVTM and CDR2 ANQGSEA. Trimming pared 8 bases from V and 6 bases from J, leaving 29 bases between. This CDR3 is CSKLGDEVKRTAEQYF. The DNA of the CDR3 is TGCAGCAAGTTGGGGGACGAAGTCAAGAGGACGGCCGAGCAGTACTTC.

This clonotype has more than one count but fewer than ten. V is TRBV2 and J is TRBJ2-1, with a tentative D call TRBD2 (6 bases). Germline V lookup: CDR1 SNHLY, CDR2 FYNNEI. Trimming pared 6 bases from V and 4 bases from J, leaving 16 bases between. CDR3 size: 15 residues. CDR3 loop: CASSRWREDYNEQFF. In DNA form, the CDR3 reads TGTGCCAGCAGCCGCTGGAGGGAAGATTACAATGAGCAGTTCTTC. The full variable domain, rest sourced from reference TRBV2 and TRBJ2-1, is EPEVTQTPSHQVTQMGQEVILRCVPISNHLYFYWYRQILGQKVEFLVSFYNNEISEKSEIFDDQFSVERPDGSNFTLKIRSTKLEDSAMYFCASSRWREDYNEQFFGPGTRLTVL.

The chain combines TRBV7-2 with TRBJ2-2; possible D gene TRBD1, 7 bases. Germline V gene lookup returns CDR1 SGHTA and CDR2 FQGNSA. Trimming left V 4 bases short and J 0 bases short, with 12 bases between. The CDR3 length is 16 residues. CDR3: CASSSQGGTNTGELFF. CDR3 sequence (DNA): TGTGCCAGCAGCTCCCAGGGGGGTACGAACACCGGGGAGCTGTTTTTT.

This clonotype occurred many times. CDR3 amino acids: CASSQILNTEAFF. For the CDR3, the DNA is TGTGCCAGCAGCCAAATATTGAACACTGAAGCTTTCTTT. The chain combines TRBV3-1 with TRBJ1-1; D gene uncertain. V gave up 2 bases and J gave up 0 bases, with 4 bases separating them. There are 13 residues in the CDR3. The germline V gene has CDR1 LGHDT and CDR2 YNNKEL (reference sequence).

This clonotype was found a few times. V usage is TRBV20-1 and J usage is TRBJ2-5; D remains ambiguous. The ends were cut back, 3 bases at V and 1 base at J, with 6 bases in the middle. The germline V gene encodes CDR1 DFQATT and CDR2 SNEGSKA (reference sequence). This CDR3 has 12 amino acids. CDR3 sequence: CSARTIQETQYF. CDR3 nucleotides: TGCAGTGCTAGGACCATCCAAGAGACCCAGTACTTC.

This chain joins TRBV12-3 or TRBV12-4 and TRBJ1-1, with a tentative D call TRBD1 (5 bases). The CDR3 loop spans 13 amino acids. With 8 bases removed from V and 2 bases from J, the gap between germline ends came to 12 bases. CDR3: CASQGSTNTEAFF. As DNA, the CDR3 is TGTGCCAGCCAGGGATCAACCAACACTGAAGCTTTCTTT.

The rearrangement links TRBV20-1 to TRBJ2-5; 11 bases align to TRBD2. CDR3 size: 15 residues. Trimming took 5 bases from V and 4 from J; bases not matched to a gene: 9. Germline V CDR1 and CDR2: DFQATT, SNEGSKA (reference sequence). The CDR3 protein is CSAAPLAGGRETQYF. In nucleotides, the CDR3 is TGCAGTGCTGCCCCGTTAGCGGGAGGGAGAGAGACCCAGTACTTC.

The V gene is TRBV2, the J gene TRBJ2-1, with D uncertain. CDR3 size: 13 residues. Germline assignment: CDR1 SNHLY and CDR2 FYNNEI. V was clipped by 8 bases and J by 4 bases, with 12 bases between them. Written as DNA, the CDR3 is TGTGCCAGCTTTAGCCCTGCGTACAATGAGCAGTTCTTC. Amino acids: CASFSPAYNEQFF.

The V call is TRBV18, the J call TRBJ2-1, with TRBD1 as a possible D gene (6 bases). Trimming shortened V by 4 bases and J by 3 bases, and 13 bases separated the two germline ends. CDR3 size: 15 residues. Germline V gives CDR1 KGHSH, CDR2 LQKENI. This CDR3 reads CASSQQQGFYNEQFF. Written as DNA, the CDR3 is TGTGCCAGCTCACAACAACAGGGTTTCTACAATGAGCAGTTCTTC.

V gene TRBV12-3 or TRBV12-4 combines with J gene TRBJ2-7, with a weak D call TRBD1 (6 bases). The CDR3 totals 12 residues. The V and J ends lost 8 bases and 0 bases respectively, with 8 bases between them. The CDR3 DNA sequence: TGTGCCAGCGGGGGCGTCTCCTACGAGCAGTACTTC. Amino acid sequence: CASGGVSYEQYF.

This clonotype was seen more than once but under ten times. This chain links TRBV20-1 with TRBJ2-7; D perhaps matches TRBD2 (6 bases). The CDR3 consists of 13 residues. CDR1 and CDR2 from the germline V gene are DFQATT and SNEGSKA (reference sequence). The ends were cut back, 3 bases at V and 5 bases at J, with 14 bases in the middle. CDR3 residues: CSASRRGPHEQYF. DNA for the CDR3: TGCAGTGCTAGTAGGCGGGGCCCCCACGAGCAGTACTTC.

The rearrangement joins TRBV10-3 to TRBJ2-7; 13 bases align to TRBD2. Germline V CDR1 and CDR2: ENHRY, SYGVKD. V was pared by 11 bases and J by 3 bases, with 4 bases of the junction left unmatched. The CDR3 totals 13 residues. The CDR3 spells CAAGLAGIYEQYF. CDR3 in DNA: TGTGCCGCGGGACTAGCGGGGATCTACGAGCAGTACTTC.